The source of this T cell receptor beta chain is a study of blood T cell repertoires in COVID-19. V was cut by 0 bases and J by 6 bases, with 11 bases left in between. This CDR3 comprises 14 residues. The germline V gene has CDR1 LGHDT and CDR2 YNNKEL (reference sequence). How the authors handled the data: For nucleated cells, counts were estimated from reference gene primer amplification. Generated by immunoSEQ multiplex PCR, the TCRdb table keeps only in-frame clones and is missing some. D and trimming come from the DNA, and the V and J calls and clone size come from that table. This table has 160,000 or so clones, roughly nine tenths appearing once.

The chain joins TRBV3-1 (or the pseudogene TRBV3-2) to TRBJ1-2; D unclear. The source is a woman in her 70s with acute or convalescent COVID-19. The sequencing input was peripheral blood. CDR3 DNA: TGTGCCAGCAGCCAAGACGCAGGTCCCCATGGCTACACCTTC. Protein sequence: CASSQDAGPHGYTF.